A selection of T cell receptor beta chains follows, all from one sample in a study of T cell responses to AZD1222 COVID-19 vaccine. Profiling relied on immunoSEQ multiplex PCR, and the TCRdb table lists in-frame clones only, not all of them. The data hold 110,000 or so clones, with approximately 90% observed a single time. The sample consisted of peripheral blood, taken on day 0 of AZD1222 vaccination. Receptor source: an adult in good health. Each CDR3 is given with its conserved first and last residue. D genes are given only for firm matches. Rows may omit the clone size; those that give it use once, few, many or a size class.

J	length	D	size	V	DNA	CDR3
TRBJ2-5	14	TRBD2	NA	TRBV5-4	TGTGCCAGCAGCTTGGAGGCGGGAGGGGAGACCCAGTACTTC	CASSLEAGGETQYF
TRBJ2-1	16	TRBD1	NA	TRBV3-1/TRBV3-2	TGTGCCAGCAGCCCAAGAGACAGGGTCTCCTACAATGAGCAGTTCTTC	CASSPRDRVSYNEQFF
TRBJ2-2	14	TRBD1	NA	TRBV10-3	TGTGCCATCAGTCGGGACAGGAACACCGGGGAGCTGTTTTTT	CAISRDRNTGELFF
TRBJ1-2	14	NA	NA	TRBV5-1	TGCGCCAGCAGCTTGGGAGTGGGCTCCTATGGCTACACCTTC	CASSLGVGSYGYTF
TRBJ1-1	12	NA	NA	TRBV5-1	TGCGCCAGCGGACTAGTGGGGACTGAAGCTTTCTTT	CASGLVGTEAFF
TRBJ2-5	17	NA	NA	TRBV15	TGTGCCACCAGCAGAGATGGGAGCAGGGTGGGTCAAGAGACCCAGTACTTC	CATSRDGSRVGQETQYF
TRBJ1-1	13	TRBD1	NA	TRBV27	TGTGCCGGTCCCGGGACAGTGAACACTGAAGCTTTCTTT	CAGPGTVNTEAFF
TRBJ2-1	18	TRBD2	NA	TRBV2	TGTGCCAGCAGTCCTATCGTTTTAGCGGGAGGGGGATCCAATGAGCAGTTCTTC	CASSPIVLAGGGSNEQFF
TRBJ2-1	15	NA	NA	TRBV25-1	TGTGCCAGCAGTGAAAGTAGACTCCCTTTCAATGAGCAGTTCTTC	CASSESRLPFNEQFF
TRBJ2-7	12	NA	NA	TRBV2	TGTGCCAGCTCCTTTAGCTCCTACGAGCAGTACTTC	CASSFSSYEQYF
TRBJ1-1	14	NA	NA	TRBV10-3	TGTGCCATCAGTGATCGGGGCTTGAACACTGAAGCTTTCTTT	CAISDRGLNTEAFF
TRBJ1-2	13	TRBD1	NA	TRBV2	TGTGCCAGCAGAGCGGACAGGGACTATGGCTACACCTTC	CASRADRDYGYTF
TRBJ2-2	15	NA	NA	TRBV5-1	TGCGCCAGCAGCTTGGAATGGCGAACTCTGGGGGAGCTGTTTTTT	CASSLEWRTLGELFF
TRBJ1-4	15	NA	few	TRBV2	TGTGCCAGCGAACGGGGGCGCGGGACTAATGAAAAACTGTTTTTT	CASERGRGTNEKLFF
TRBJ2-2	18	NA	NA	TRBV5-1	TGCGCCAGCAGCTCCAGGGGGAGACTAGGGGCGAACACCGGGGAGCTGTTTTTT	CASSSRGRLGANTGELFF
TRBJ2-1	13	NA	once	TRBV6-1	TGTGCCAGCAGTGAAAGGAAGAACAATGAGCAGTTCTTC	CASSERKNNEQFF
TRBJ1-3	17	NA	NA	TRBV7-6	TGTGCCAGCAGCTTAGATGGTCCGAGAAACTCTGGAAACACCATATATTTT	CASSLDGPRNSGNTIYF